This T cell receptor (beta chain) was recorded in a study of graft-versus-host responses after intestinal transplantation. In the study overall: Uniformly, recipients were administered anti-thymocyte globulin induction with subsequent tacrolimus and steroids for about 3 years.

Sequenced by immunoSEQ multiplex PCR; TCRdb stores in-frame clones only, minus some. The sample consists of more than 65,000 clones, under 95% of them appearing once. To note about this clone: Its antigen is currently unknown.

Study-level results: Peak levels of circulating GvH clones tracked with early post-transplant HvG declines. Patients who carried graft-donor T cell macrochimerism also had high graft-versus-host to host-versus-graft clonal ratios in their allografts.

V was pared by 5 bases and J by 1 base, with 9 bases between. The CDR3 covers 13 residues. Germline CDR1 is GTSNPN and CDR2 is SVGIG (reference sequence). Sequencing was performed on unstimulated CD8+ T cells sorted from spleen or lymph node cells, taken before transplant. The chain joins TRBV30 to TRBJ1-5; D might be TRBD1 (6 bases). The receptor comes from a human donor who was the organ donor for an intestinal transplant. CDR3 DNA sequence: TGTGCCTGGTCAGGGGAGAGCAATCAGCCCCAGCATTTT. It translates to CAWSGESNQPQHF.